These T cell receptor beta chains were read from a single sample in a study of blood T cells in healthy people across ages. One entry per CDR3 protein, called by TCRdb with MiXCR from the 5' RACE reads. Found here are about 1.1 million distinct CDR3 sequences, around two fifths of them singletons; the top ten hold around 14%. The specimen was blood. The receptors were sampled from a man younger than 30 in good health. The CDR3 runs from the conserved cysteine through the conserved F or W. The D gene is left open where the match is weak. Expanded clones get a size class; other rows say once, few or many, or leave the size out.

cdr3_aa: CATRLSGGTDTQYF
cdr3_nt: TGTGCCACCAGACTTAGCGGGGGCACAGATACGCAGTATTTT
clone_size: few
v_call: TRBV12-3/TRBV12-4
d_call: TRBD2
j_call: TRBJ2-3

cdr3_aa: CASSVGASNYGYTF
cdr3_nt: TGTGCCAGCAGCGTAGGAGCGTCTAACTATGGCTACACCTTC
clone_size: few
v_call: TRBV9
d_call: -
j_call: TRBJ1-2

cdr3_aa: CASSLMGQISNTEAFF
cdr3_nt: TGTGCCAGCAGCTTAATGGGACAGATTTCGAACACTGAAGCTTTCTTT
clone_size: few
v_call: TRBV7-2
d_call: TRBD1
j_call: TRBJ1-1

cdr3_aa: CSAILQGKNYGYTF
cdr3_nt: TGCAGCGCAATTCTCCAGGGGAAGAACTATGGCTACACCTTC
clone_size: few
v_call: TRBV29-1
d_call: -
j_call: TRBJ1-2

cdr3_aa: CASSGSRVSSYNEQFF
cdr3_nt: TGTGCCAGCAGTGGATCCAGGGTCAGTTCCTACAATGAGCAGTTCTTC
clone_size: -
v_call: TRBV7-2
d_call: -
j_call: TRBJ2-1

cdr3_aa: CASSRETGGANTEAFF
cdr3_nt: TGCGCCAGCAGCCGAGAGACAGGGGGTGCGAACACTGAAGCTTTCTTT
clone_size: -
v_call: TRBV4-3
d_call: TRBD1
j_call: TRBJ1-1

cdr3_aa: CSVQVEGKVQETQYF
cdr3_nt: TGCAGCGTCCAAGTGGAGGGGAAGGTACAAGAGACCCAGTACTTC
clone_size: many
v_call: TRBV29-1
d_call: -
j_call: TRBJ2-5

cdr3_aa: CASSQDGLAGYNEQYF
cdr3_nt: TGTGCCAGCAGCCAAGATGGGCTAGCGGGCTACAATGAGCAGTACTTC
clone_size: -
v_call: TRBV4-2
d_call: TRBD2
j_call: TRBJ2-7

cdr3_aa: CSARSWGLYNSPLHF
cdr3_nt: TGCAGTGCTAGATCGTGGGGCTTATATAATTCACCCCTCCACTTT
clone_size: -
v_call: TRBV20-1
d_call: -
j_call: TRBJ1-6

cdr3_aa: CASSPIKTGSGTDTQYF
cdr3_nt: TGTGCCAGCAGTCCAATTAAGACAGGGTCGGGGACAGATACGCAGTATTTT
clone_size: few
v_call: TRBV27
d_call: TRBD1
j_call: TRBJ2-3

cdr3_aa: CSLLLLGRNGYTF
cdr3_nt: TGCAGTCTTCTTTTACTCGGAAGGAACGGCTACACCTTC
clone_size: -
v_call: TRBV20-1
d_call: -
j_call: TRBJ1-2

cdr3_aa: CSVAGTNIEAFF
cdr3_nt: TGCAGCGTCGCCGGGACAAATATTGAAGCTTTCTTT
clone_size: few
v_call: TRBV29-1
d_call: -
j_call: TRBJ1-1

cdr3_aa: CASSLPLHGGPTKYSEQFF
cdr3_nt: TGTGCCAGCAGCTTGCCTCTCCACGGGGGGCCAACTAAGTATAGTGAGCAGTTCTTC
clone_size: -
v_call: TRBV5-5
d_call: -
j_call: TRBJ2-1

cdr3_aa: CASSEPGGALDEQYF
cdr3_nt: TGTGCCAGCAGTGAACCCGGGGGGGCATTGGATGAGCAGTACTTC
clone_size: -
v_call: TRBV25-1
d_call: TRBD2
j_call: TRBJ2-5

cdr3_aa: CSARDRRWGANPNYGYTF
cdr3_nt: TGCAGTGCTAGAGATCGGCGCTGGGGGGCGAACCCTAACTATGGCTACACCTTC
clone_size: -
v_call: TRBV20-1
d_call: -
j_call: TRBJ1-2

cdr3_aa: CASSLDRGLTYGYTF
cdr3_nt: TGTGCCAGCAGTTTGGACAGGGGGCTGACCTATGGCTACACCTTC
clone_size: few
v_call: TRBV27
d_call: TRBD1
j_call: TRBJ1-2

cdr3_aa: CASRTSGGRGEQFF
cdr3_nt: TGTGCCAGCAGAACCAGCGGGGGTCGGGGTGAGCAGTTCTTC
clone_size: few
v_call: TRBV6-2/TRBV6-3
d_call: TRBD2
j_call: TRBJ2-1

cdr3_aa: CASSSTGTIAGDTQYF
cdr3_nt: TGCGCCAGCAGCTCCACCGGGACTATTGCCGGAGATACGCAGTATTTT
clone_size: few
v_call: TRBV5-1
d_call: TRBD2
j_call: TRBJ2-3

cdr3_aa: CASSLPQGGEYNEQFF
cdr3_nt: TGCGCCAGCAGCTTGCCACAGGGAGGAGAGTACAATGAGCAGTTCTTC
clone_size: -
v_call: TRBV5-1
d_call: -
j_call: TRBJ2-1

cdr3_aa: CASSLVLAGGAQYEQFF
cdr3_nt: TGTGCCAGCAGTTTAGTGCTAGCGGGGGGTGCCCAGTATGAGCAGTTCTTC
clone_size: few
v_call: TRBV12-3/TRBV12-4
d_call: TRBD2
j_call: TRBJ2-1

cdr3_aa: CASSLSGQPLYEQYF
cdr3_nt: TGTGCCAGCAGCTTATCGGGACAGCCCCTTTACGAGCAGTACTTC
clone_size: -
v_call: TRBV5-6
d_call: TRBD1
j_call: TRBJ2-7

cdr3_aa: CASALSPSGSTDTQYF
cdr3_nt: TGTGCCAGCGCACTTTCGCCTAGCGGAAGCACAGATACGCAGTATTTT
clone_size: -
v_call: TRBV7-6
d_call: TRBD2
j_call: TRBJ2-3

cdr3_aa: CASSQQQEYEQYF
cdr3_nt: TGTGCCAGCAGCCAGCAACAGGAATACGAGCAGTACTTC
clone_size: few
v_call: TRBV7-2
d_call: -
j_call: TRBJ2-7